This T cell receptor beta chain appears in the sequencing data of a study of vaccination effects on CD4 cells after COVID-19. Study-wide results and caveats: Healthy vaccinees had only 1 of 255 vaccine-induced clones cross-react with common cold coronaviruses.

The CDR3 spans 15 residues. With V trimmed by 8 bases and J by 0 bases, 4 bases remained unmatched. Germline V CDR1 and CDR2: ENHRY, SYGVKD. ViraFEST assay sequencing came after antigen-specific CD4+ T cells were expanded with viral peptide pools. CD4+ T cell isolation took place after less than 13 days of culture. Each vaccine recipient was nucleocapsid antibody negative and had no prior SARS-CoV-2 infection. Each well held some 2 million PBMC cultured with around 10 ug/ml peptides and 8 to 10 IU/ml IL-2. The data were produced by immunoSEQ multiplex PCR, yet TCRdb's version contains in-frame clones alone and is incomplete. The data hold about 73,000 clones, with about 70% observed a single time. With respect to this clone: Its antigen remains unidentified.

The receptor was derived from a human donor who received a COVID-19 vaccine. The sample was CD4+ T cells from PBMCs cultured with HCoV-NL63 spike peptides, taken before COVID-19 vaccination. The rearrangement links TRBV10-3 to TRBJ1-2, with 12 bases that match TRBD1. The CDR3 DNA follows: TGTGCCATCGGGACAGGGGGCCCCTCTAACTATGGCTACACCTTC. Protein sequence: CAIGTGGPSNYGYTF.